A single sample is the source of the 15 T cell receptor beta chains below, sequenced in a study of blood T cell repertoires in COVID-19. Using immunoSEQ multiplex PCR, the repertoire was profiled, and TCRdb retains in-frame clones only, with some absent. The data show over 100,000 clones, 80% to 90% seen once. Material for sequencing was peripheral blood. These receptors were obtained from a man in his forties or fifties with active or convalescent COVID-19.

V is TRBV20-1 and J is TRBJ2-1, with D perhaps matching TRBD2 (6 bases). The germline V and J ends were trimmed by 4 bases and 0 bases, with 19 bases remaining between them. There are 17 residues in the CDR3. CDR1 and CDR2 (germline): DFQATT, SNEGSKA (reference sequence). CDR3: CSATEGRAGSSYNEQFF. The CDR3 bases are TGCAGTGCTACTGAAGGTAGGGCGGGGAGCTCCTACAATGAGCAGTTCTTC.

This sequence joins TRBV10-2 and TRBJ2-3; no clear D gene. The CDR3 contains 11 residues. V was clipped by 8 bases and J by 2 bases, with 5 bases between them. CDR1 and CDR2 (germline): WSHSY, SAAADI. CDR3 coding DNA: TGCGCCAGCCTTTACACAGATACGCAGTATTTT. This codes for CASLYTDTQYF.

J is TRBJ2-6 and V is TRBV3-1 (or the pseudogene TRBV3-2); a possible D gene is TRBD2 (6 bases). This CDR3 comprises 15 residues. The V gene's germline CDR1 is LGHDT and CDR2 YNNKEL (reference sequence). Trimming shortened V by 3 bases and J by 2 bases, and 8 bases separated the two germline ends. The CDR3 DNA reads TGTGCCAGCAGCCAGACTAGTGCTGGGGCCAACGTCCTGACTTTC. Residues: CASSQTSAGANVLTF.

The gene calls are TRBV6-2 or TRBV6-3 and TRBJ1-1, with D possibly matching TRBD1 (6 bases). Germline CDR1 and CDR2: MNHEY and SVGEGT. V was trimmed by 1 base and J by 6 bases, leaving 15 bases between them. The CDR3 is made up of 15 amino acids. The CDR3, as DNA: TGTGCCAGCAGTTACTTTCGGGGGGCGAGTTCTGAAGCTTTCTTT. As protein: CASSYFRGASSEAFF.

The chain is built from TRBV2 and TRBJ1-4; D gene unclear. Trimming took 6 bases from V and 7 from J, leaving 15 bases between them. The CDR3 sequence is 14 residues long. The germline gives CDR1 SNHLY, CDR2 FYNNEI. CDR3 nucleotide sequence: TGTGCCAGCAGATTTCGAGCCTCAGGTGAAAAACTGTTTTTT. Protein product: CASRFRASGEKLFF.

The chain uses TRBV10-3 and TRBJ2-5; the D gene is possibly TRBD2 (6 bases). V was pared by 8 bases and J by 4 bases, with 14 bases between. CDR1 is ENHRY, CDR2 SYGVKD, per germline. This CDR3 has 13 residues. The CDR3 is CAIQAGPRETQYF. The CDR3 DNA reads as TGTGCCATCCAAGCGGGCCCCCGAGAGACCCAGTACTTC.

This sequence joins TRBV5-1 and TRBJ2-1; D may be TRBD2 (5 bases). Germline V gene lookup returns CDR1 SGHRS and CDR2 YFSETQ. The CDR3 spans 14 residues. Trimming left V 0 bases short and J 6 bases short, with 10 bases between. The CDR3 DNA reads TGCGCCAGCAGCTTGGGAGGCGCGGGCAATGAGCAGTTCTTC. This encodes CASSLGGAGNEQFF.

The chain has TRBV2 and TRBJ2-3; 7 nucleotides match TRBD2. This CDR3 has 14 residues. CDR1 SNHLY and CDR2 FYNNEI come from the germline V gene. The CDR3 is CASEKAGGTDTQYF. For the CDR3, the DNA is TGTGCGAGCGAAAAGGCGGGGGGCACAGATACGCAGTATTTT.

This clone was recorded only once. The chain employs TRBV2 and TRBJ2-1, with TRBD2 identical over 9 bases. V lost 1 base and J lost 5; bases outside the gene matches: 3. There are 15 residues in the CDR3. The V gene's germline CDR1 is SNHLY and CDR2 FYNNEI. The CDR3 bases are TGTGCCAGCAGTGAAGGGCGGGGGGGCCACAATGAGCAGTTCTTC. It specifies CASSEGRGGHNEQFF.

As to this clone: The sample contains more than one DNA sequence encoding this CDR3. This rearrangement joins TRBV7-9 to TRBJ1-4; D might be TRBD1 (5 bases). There are 15 residues in the CDR3. V was clipped by 2 bases and J by 4 bases, with 11 bases between them. Germline V CDR1 and CDR2: SEHNR, FQNEAQ (reference sequence). DNA of the CDR3: TGTGCCAGCAGCTTAAATGGGCAGGGTAATGAAAAACTGTTTTTT. It translates to CASSLNGQGNEKLFF. The variable domain in full, with the rest retrieved from reference TRBV7-9 and TRBJ1-4, is DTGVSQNPRHKITKRGQNVTFRCDPISEHNRLYWYRQTLGQGPEFLTYFQNEAQLEKSRLLSDRFSAERPKGSFSTLEIQRTEQGDSAMYLCASSLNGQGNEKLFFGSGTQLSVL.

This sequence joins TRBV6-5 and TRBJ2-7; the match to TRBD1 covers 7 bases. The CDR3 has 16 residues. CDR1 is MNHEY and CDR2 is SVGAGI in the germline V gene. V gave up 0 bases and J gave up 0 bases; unmatched junction bases: 5. The CDR3 bases are TGTGCCAGCAGTTACTCGAGGACAGGATCCTCCTACGAGCAGTACTTC. This codes for CASSYSRTGSSYEQYF.

Only one count was recorded for this clone. The rearrangement uses TRBV20-1 and TRBJ1-1; D not certain. CDR3 length: 10 residues. Trimming removed 3 bases at V and 4 bases at J, with 3 bases between. Germline V CDR1 and CDR2: DFQATT, SNEGSKA (reference sequence). The chain's CDR3 is CSARRTEAFF. In DNA, the CDR3 is TGCAGTGCTAGGCGCACTGAAGCTTTCTTT.

The V call is TRBV6-5, the J call TRBJ2-1, with 9 bases fitting TRBD1. There are 15 residues in the CDR3. J lost 6 bases, V lost 6 bases, and 9 bases had no gene match. Germline V gene data show CDR1 as MNHEY and CDR2 as SVGAGI. This chain's CDR3 is CASSLQGQGSNEQFF. The DNA of the CDR3 is TGTGCCAGCAGCCTCCAGGGACAGGGTTCCAATGAGCAGTTCTTC.

This clone appeared a few times. The chain links TRBV27 to TRBJ2-1; 7 nucleotides align to TRBD2. CDR3 length equals 15 residues. The junction had 14 bases not matched to a gene; V was cut back by 8 bases and J by 7 bases. CDR1 is MNHEY and CDR2 is SMNVEV in the germline V gene (reference sequence). The chain's CDR3 is CASGEIDGGRNEQFF. The CDR3 DNA is TGTGCCAGCGGGGAAATAGACGGGGGGAGGAATGAGCAGTTCTTC.

The J gene is TRBJ2-1, the V gene TRBV9, with 9 bases identical to TRBD2. CDR1 SGDLS and CDR2 YYNGEE come from the germline V gene. After removal of 3 bases from V and 8 bases from J, the junction contained 9 bases not matched to a gene. This CDR3 comprises 15 residues. In DNA form, the CDR3 reads TGTGCCAGCAGCGGGGGCGGGGGGGGCTCCGATGAGCAGTTCTTC. As protein: CASSGGGGGSDEQFF.